Reported below is one T cell receptor beta chain. This sample is part of a study of cytomegalovirus exposure and HLA in healthy donors. Germline CDR1 reads LNHNV; CDR2 reads YYDKDF (reference sequence). This CDR3 has 15 amino acids. Trimming shortened V by 0 bases and J by 3 bases, and 11 bases separated the two germline ends. Primers included in the PCR were 60 Vbeta and 13 Jbeta primers. Measured with immunoSEQ multiplex PCR; TCRdb has only the in-frame clones, and not every one. The sample holds approximately 100,000 clones; 70% to 80% are singletons and the top ten take about 5%. This chain joins TRBV15 and TRBJ1-2; tentatively, D is TRBD1 (6 bases). The receptor comes from a female donor in good health and CMV-seropositive. Sequenced input: PBMCs. The CDR3 bases are TGTGCCACCAGCAGAGATTGGGACAACTACTATGGCTACACCTTC. This translates into CATSRDWDNYYGYTF.